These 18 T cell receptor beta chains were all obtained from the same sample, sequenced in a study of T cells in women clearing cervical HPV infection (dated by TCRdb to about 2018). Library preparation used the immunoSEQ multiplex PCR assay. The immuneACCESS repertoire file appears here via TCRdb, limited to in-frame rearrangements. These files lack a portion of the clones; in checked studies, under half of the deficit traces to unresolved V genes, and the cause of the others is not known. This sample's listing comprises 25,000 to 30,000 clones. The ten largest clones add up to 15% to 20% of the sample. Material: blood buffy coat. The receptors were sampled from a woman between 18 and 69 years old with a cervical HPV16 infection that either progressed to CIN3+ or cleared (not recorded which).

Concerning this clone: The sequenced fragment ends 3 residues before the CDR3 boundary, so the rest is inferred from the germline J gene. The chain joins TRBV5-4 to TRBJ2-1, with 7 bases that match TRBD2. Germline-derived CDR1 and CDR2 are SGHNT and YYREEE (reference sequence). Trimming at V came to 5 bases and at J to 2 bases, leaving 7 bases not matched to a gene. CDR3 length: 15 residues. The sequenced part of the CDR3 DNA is TGTGCCAGCAGTTTAACTAGCGCTCCCTACAATGAG. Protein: CASSLTSAPYNE. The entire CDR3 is CASSLTSAPYNEQFF. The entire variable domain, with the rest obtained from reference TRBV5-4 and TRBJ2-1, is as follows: ETGVTQSPTHLIKTRGQQVTLRCSSQSGHNTVSWYQQALGQGPQFIFQYYREEENGRGNFPPRFSGLQFPNYSSELNVNALELDDSALYLCASSLTSAPYNEQFFGPGTRLTVL.

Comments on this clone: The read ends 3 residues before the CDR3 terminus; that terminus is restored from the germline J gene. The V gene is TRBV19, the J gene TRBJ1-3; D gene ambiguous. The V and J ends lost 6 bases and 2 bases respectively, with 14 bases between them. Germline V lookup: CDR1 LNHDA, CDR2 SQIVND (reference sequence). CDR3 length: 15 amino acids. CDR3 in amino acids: CASRFPSGAGNTIYF. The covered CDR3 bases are TGTGCCAGTAGGTTTCCATCCGGGGCTGGAAACACC.

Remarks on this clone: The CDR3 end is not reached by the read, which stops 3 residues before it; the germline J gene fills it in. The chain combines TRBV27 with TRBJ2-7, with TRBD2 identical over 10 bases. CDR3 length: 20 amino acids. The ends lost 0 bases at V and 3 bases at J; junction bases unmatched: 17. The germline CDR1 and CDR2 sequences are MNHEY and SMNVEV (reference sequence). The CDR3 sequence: CASSLSPTPASGSEDYEQYF. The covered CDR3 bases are TGTGCCAGCAGTTTATCTCCTACTCCGGCTAGCGGGAGTGAGGACTACGAG.

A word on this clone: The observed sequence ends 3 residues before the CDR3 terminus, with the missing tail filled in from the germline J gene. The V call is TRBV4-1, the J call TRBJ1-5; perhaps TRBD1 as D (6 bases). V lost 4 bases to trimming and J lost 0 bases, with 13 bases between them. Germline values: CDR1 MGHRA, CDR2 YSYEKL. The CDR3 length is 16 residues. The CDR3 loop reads CASSRAGTYSNQPQHF. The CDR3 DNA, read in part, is TGCGCCAGCAGCCGCGCCGGGACATATAGCAATCAGCCC.

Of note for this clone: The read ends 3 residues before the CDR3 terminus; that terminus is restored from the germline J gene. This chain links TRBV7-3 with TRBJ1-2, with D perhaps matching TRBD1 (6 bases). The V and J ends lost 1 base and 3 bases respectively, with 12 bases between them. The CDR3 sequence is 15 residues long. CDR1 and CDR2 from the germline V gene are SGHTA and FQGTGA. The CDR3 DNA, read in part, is TGTGCCAGCAGCTTAAGGCCGGGACAAGACTATGGC. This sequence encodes CASSLRPGQDYG. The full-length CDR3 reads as CASSLRPGQDYGYTF. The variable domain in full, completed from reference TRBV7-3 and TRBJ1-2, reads GAGVSQTPSNKVTEKGKYVELRCDPISGHTALYWYRQSLGQGPEFLIYFQGTGAADDSGLPNDRFFAVRPEGSVSTLKIQRTERGDSAVYLCASSLRPGQDYGYTFGSGTRLTVV.

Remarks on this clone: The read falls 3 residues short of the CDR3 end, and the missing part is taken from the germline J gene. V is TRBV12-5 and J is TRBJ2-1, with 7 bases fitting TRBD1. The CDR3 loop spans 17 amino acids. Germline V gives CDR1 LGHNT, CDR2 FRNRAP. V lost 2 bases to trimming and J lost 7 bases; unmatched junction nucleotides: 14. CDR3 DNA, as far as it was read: TGTGCTAGTGGTTTGTTATTATCGGGCAGGGGGTTTAATGAG. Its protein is CASGLLLSGRGFNE. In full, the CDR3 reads CASGLLLSGRGFNEQFF.

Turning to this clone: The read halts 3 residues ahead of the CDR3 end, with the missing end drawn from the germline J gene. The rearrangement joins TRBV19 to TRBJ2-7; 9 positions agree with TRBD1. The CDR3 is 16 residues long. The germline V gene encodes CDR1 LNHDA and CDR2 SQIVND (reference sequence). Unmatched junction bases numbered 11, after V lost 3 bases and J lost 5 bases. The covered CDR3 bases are TGTGCCAGTAGTATGGGAGCCGGGACAGGGTTAAACGAG. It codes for CASSMGAGTGLNE. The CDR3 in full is CASSMGAGTGLNEQYF.

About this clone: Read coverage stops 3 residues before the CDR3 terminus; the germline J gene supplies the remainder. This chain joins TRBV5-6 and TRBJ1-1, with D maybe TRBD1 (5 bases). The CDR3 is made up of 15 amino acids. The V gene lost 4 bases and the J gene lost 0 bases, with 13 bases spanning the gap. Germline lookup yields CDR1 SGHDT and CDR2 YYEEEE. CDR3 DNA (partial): TGTGCCAGCAGCCGCGGGGGACGGCTGAACACTGAA. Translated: CASSRGGRLNTE. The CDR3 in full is CASSRGGRLNTEAFF.

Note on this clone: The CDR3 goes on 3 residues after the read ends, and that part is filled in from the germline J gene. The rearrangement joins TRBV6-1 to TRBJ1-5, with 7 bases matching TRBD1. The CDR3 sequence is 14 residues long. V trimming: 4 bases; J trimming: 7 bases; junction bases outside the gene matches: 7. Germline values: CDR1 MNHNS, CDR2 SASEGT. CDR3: CASSARQGGQPQHF. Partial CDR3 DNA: TGTGCCAGCAGTGCTAGACAGGGTGGGCAGCCC.

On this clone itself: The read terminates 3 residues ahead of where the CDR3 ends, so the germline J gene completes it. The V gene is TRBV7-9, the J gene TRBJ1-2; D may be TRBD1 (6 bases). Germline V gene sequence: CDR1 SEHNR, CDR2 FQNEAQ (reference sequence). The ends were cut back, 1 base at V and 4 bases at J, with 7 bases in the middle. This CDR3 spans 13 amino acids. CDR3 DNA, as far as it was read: TGTGCCAGCAGCTTAGGACAGGTCTATGGC. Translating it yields CASSLGQVYG. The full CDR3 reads CASSLGQVYGYTF.

Incomplete CDR3 DNA: TGTGCCAGCAGCTTTTCTCTATTAGCCAAAAACATT. Translation: CASSFSLLAKNI. The complete CDR3 protein is CASSFSLLAKNIQYF. The chain links TRBV5-5 to TRBJ2-4; D is ambiguous. Read coverage stops 3 residues before the CDR3 terminus; the germline J gene supplies the remainder. Trimming removed 2 bases at V and 0 bases at J, with 9 bases between. The CDR3 loop spans 15 amino acids. Germline-derived CDR1 and CDR2 are SGHKS and YYEKEE (reference sequence).

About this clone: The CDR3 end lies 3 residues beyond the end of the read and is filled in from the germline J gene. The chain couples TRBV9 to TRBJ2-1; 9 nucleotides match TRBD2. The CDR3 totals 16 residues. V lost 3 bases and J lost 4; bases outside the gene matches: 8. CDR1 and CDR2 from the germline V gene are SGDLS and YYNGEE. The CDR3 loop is CASSAKLAGLYNEQFF. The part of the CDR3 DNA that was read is TGTGCCAGCAGCGCCAAACTAGCGGGTCTTTACAATGAG.

Incomplete CDR3 DNA: TGTGCCAGCAGTACGGACAGGGGTTACTCACCC. This sequence encodes CASSTDRGYSP. The complete CDR3 reads CASSTDRGYSPLHF. The rearrangement joins TRBV2 to TRBJ1-6; 9 bases fit TRBD1. Sequencing ends 3 residues short of the CDR3 end; the germline J gene provides the rest. The CDR3 is 14 amino acids. Trimming at V came to 5 bases and at J to 10 bases, leaving 6 bases not matched to a gene. Germline loops: CDR1 SNHLY, CDR2 FYNNEI.

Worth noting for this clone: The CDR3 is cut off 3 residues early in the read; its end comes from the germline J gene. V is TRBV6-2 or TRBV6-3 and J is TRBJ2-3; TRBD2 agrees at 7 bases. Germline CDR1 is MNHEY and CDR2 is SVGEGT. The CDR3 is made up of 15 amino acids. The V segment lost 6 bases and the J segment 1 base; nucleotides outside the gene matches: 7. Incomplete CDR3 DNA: TGTGCCAGCAGAGGGGCTAGCGGAGGCACAGATACG. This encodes CASRGASGGTDT. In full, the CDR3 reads CASRGASGGTDTQYF.

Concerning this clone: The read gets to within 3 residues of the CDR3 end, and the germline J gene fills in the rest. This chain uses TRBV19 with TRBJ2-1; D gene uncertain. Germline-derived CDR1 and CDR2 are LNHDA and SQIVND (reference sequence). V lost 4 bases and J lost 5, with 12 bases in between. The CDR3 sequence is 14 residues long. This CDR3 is CASSKRDADNEQFF. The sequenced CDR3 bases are TGTGCCAGTAGTAAGCGAGATGCAGACAATGAG.

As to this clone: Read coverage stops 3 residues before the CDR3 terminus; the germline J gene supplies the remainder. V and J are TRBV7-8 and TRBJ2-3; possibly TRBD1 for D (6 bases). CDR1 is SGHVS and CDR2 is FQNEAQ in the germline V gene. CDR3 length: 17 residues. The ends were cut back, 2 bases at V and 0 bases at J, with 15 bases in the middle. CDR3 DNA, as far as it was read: TGTGCCAGCAGCTTATCTGGGACAACACAAAGCACAGATACG. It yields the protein CASSLSGTTQSTDT. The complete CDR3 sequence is CASSLSGTTQSTDTQYF. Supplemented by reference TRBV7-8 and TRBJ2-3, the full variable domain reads GAGVSQSPRYKVAKRGQDVALRCDPISGHVSLFWYQQALGQGPEFLTYFQNEAQLDKSGLPSDRFFAERPEGSVSTLKIQRTQQEDSAVYLCASSLSGTTQSTDTQYFGPGTRLTVL.

CDR3 bases read: TGTGCCAGCAGTGTAGTGGGGCAAGGCTATGGT. Protein sequence: CASSVVGQGYG. The CDR3 in its entirety is CASSVVGQGYGQYF. The V call is TRBV2, the J call TRBJ2-4, with a weak D call TRBD1 (5 bases). The sequence runs out 3 residues before the end of the CDR3; the remainder is reconstructed from the germline J gene. CDR3 length: 14 amino acids. The germline CDR1 and CDR2 sequences are SNHLY and FYNNEI.

CDR3: CSAVAWGTRDSPLHF. The part of the CDR3 DNA that was read is TGCAGTGCTGTAGCTTGGGGGACAAGGGATTCACCC. The chain recombines TRBV20-1 with TRBJ1-6; perhaps TRBD1 as D (6 bases). Sequencing ends 3 residues short of the CDR3 end; the germline J gene provides the rest. V was pared by 5 bases and J by 8 bases, with 19 bases between. CDR1 is DFQATT and CDR2 is SNEGSKA in the germline V gene (reference sequence). The CDR3 contains 15 residues.